These 3 T cell receptor beta chains came from one sample sequenced in a study of blood T cell repertoires in COVID-19 (dated by TCRdb to between 2020 and 2021). Library construction relied on the immunoSEQ multiplex PCR assay. TCRdb mirrors the immuneACCESS table, restricted to in-frame sequences. Some clones are absent from its copies; in checked studies, under half trace to an unresolved V gene, and the reason for the others is unknown. The sample records 200,000 to 250,000 clones, nearly 90% of which are singletons. The leading ten clones occupy roughly 16% of the sample. Material: PBMCs or T cells enriched from blood (not recorded which). All receptors come from a man between 25 and 39 years old who had been exposed to COVID-19.

J is TRBJ2-1 and V is TRBV7-2, with D possibly matching TRBD2 (5 bases). Trimming left V 4 bases short and J 5 bases short, with 15 bases between. The CDR3 extends over 15 amino acids. Germline V gene sequence: CDR1 SGHTA, CDR2 FQGNSA. The CDR3 DNA reads as TGTGCCAGCAGCTCACAACAGACGGGAAACAATGAGCAGTTCTTC. Protein sequence: CASSSQQTGNNEQFF. The whole variable domain, filled in from reference TRBV7-2 and TRBJ2-1, reads GAGVSQSPSNKVTEKGKDVELRCDPISGHTALYWYRQSLGQGLEFLIYFQGNSAPDKSGLPSDRFSAERTGGSVSTLTIQRTQQEDSAVYLCASSSQQTGNNEQFFGPGTRLTVL.

The chain has TRBV4-2 and TRBJ1-4; 10 bases fit TRBD1. The CDR3 spans 16 residues. V shed 3 bases, J shed 7 bases, and the junction held 8 bases outside the gene matches. The germline V gene encodes CDR1 LGHNA and CDR2 YNFKEQ. CDR3 in amino acids: CASSHPDRGQGEKLFF. In nucleotides, the CDR3 is TGTGCCAGCAGCCACCCCGACAGGGGGCAAGGTGAAAAACTGTTTTTT.

This sequence joins TRBV7-9 and TRBJ2-5; 8 positions match TRBD2. The CDR3 totals 17 residues. Germline CDR1 and CDR2: SEHNR and FQNEAQ (reference sequence). V gave up 4 bases and J gave up 5 bases; unmatched junction bases: 15. This chain's CDR3 is CASSSSPGGVFPETQYF. In nucleotides, the CDR3 is TGTGCCAGCAGCTCATCCCCCGGGGGGGTCTTCCCGGAGACCCAGTACTTC.